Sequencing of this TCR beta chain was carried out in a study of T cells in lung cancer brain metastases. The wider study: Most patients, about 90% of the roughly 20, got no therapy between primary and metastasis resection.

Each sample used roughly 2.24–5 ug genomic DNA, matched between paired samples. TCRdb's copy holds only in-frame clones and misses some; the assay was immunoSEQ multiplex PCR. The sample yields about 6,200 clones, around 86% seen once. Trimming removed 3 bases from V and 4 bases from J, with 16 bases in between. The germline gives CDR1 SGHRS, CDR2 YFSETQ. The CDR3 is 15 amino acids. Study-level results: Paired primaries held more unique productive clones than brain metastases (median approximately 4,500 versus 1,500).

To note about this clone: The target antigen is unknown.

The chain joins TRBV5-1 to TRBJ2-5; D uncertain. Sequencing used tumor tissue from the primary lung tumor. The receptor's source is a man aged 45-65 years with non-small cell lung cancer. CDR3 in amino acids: CASSYSGWSGETQYF. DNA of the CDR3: TGCGCCAGCAGCTACTCGGGCTGGAGTGGAGAGACCCAGTACTTC.